This TCR beta chain was identified during a study of OX40 agonist ivuxolimab in advanced cancers. Germline values: CDR1 MGHRA, CDR2 YSYEKL. The CDR3 is 15 amino acids. The ends were cut back, 7 bases at V and 1 base at J, with 14 bases in the middle. This clone was picked up one time. Sequencing used immunoSEQ multiplex PCR; TCRdb keeps in-frame clones, though not all of them. The sample has 55,000 to 65,000 clones, about 92% seen once. This specimen was CD4+ or CD8+ T cells sorted from blood, taken in a trial of the OX40 agonist ivuxolimab. The chain is built from TRBV4-1 and TRBJ2-1, with D maybe TRBD2 (5 bases). This TCR was sampled from an adult with an advanced solid tumor such as melanoma, head and neck, liver or kidney cancer. The CDR3 nucleotides are TGCGCCAGCACCCCGAGGGCCAGGTCCTACAATGAGCAGTTCTTC. Translating gives CASTPRARSYNEQFF.